This TCR beta chain was observed in a study of T-cell memory formation after mild COVID-19. The V end lost 3 bases, the J end lost 4 bases, and 15 bases lay between the germline ends. This CDR3 has 15 residues. The germline V gene encodes CDR1 SGHTA and CDR2 FQGNSA. MiXCR, run by TCRdb on the 5' RACE reads, gives a single entry per CDR3 protein. The data show 90,000 to 120,000 distinct CDR3 sequences, around 17% seen once. The origin of this receptor is a man aged 18 to 29 who had mild COVID-19 (a few samples of this study predate the infection). Cell type and time point are not known. Input material: PBMCs or a T cell subset sorted from them (not recorded which). The V gene is TRBV7-2, the J gene TRBJ1-2; D is perhaps TRBD1 (6 bases). The DNA for the CDR3 is TGTGCCAGCAGCTTCGGGGCAGGGGCCAGCTATGGCTACACCTTC. Its protein is CASSFGAGASYGYTF.